These 8 T cell receptor beta chains came from one sample sequenced in a study of blood T cells in healthy people across ages. Using a J-beta primer mix together with a sample-barcoded 5' primer, a second PCR was run for roughly 7 to 11 cycles. TCRdb passed the 5' RACE reads through MiXCR, listing each CDR3 protein once. The data contain around 1.5 million distinct CDR3 sequences, roughly 32% of them singletons. The specimen sequenced was blood. The receptors were gathered from a woman in her twenties or thirties in good health.

This clonotype was observed a few times. V gene TRBV6-5 combines with J gene TRBJ2-3; 8 bases line up with TRBD1. Germline values: CDR1 MNHEY, CDR2 SVGAGI. The CDR3 runs 12 residues. The V and J ends lost 8 bases and 6 bases, in that order; junction bases with no gene match: 4. The CDR3 DNA sequence: TGTGCCAGCGGAAGACAGGGGGATACGCAGTATTTT. Translating it yields CASGRQGDTQYF.

The rearrangement uses TRBV6-7 and TRBJ2-3, with 11 bases matching TRBD2. TRBV6-7 is recorded as an ORF, its role being uncertain. J lost 3 bases, V lost 2 bases, and 4 bases had no gene match. The CDR3 runs 16 residues. CDR3 protein: CASSYQGLAETDTQYF. The DNA of the CDR3 is TGTGCCAGCAGTTACCAGGGACTAGCGGAGACAGATACGCAGTATTTT.

The chain recombines TRBV7-9 with TRBJ2-7; D may correspond to TRBD1 or TRBD2 (5 bases each). The CDR3 is 15 amino acids. Per the germline V gene, CDR1 is SEHNR and CDR2 is FQNEAQ (reference sequence). Trimming left V 5 bases short and J 1 base short, with 15 bases between. CDR3 in amino acids: CASSPRDPKSYEQYF. The CDR3 DNA reads as TGTGCCAGCAGCCCTCGGGACCCAAAATCCTACGAGCAGTACTTC.

The V call is TRBV12-3 or TRBV12-4, the J call TRBJ1-5; D not certain. CDR3 length: 13 residues. Trimming left V 5 bases short and J 4 bases short, with 9 bases between. The CDR3: CASSHDGNQPQHF. As DNA, the CDR3 is TGTGCCAGCAGTCACGACGGGAATCAGCCCCAGCATTTT.

At least ten counts were recorded for this clonotype. V gene TRBV11-2 combines with J gene TRBJ2-5; D is ambiguous. The V and J ends lost 3 bases and 5 bases respectively, with 4 bases between them. The CDR3 totals 11 residues. The germline V gene encodes CDR1 SGHAT and CDR2 FQNNGV. CDR3 amino acids: CASSLHETQYF. The CDR3 nucleotides read TGTGCCAGCAGCTTGCATGAGACCCAGTACTTC.

With regard to this clonotype: This clone may be a read error of a much larger clone one base away. The V call is TRBV4-1, the J call TRBJ2-1, with D tentatively TRBD2 (6 bases). The DNA end lines up better with TRBJ2-7; the J call may be wrong. Germline V gene sequence: CDR1 MGHRA, CDR2 YSYEKL. The CDR3 is 16 amino acids. The CDR3: CASSQERVAAYNEQYF. The DNA for the CDR3 is TGCGCCAGCAGCCAAGAAAGGGTAGCGGCGTACAATGAGCAGTACTTC.

The gene calls are TRBV28 and TRBJ2-1; the match to TRBD2 covers 8 bases. Per germline, CDR1 MDHEN and CDR2 SYDVKM. The CDR3 has 18 amino acids. The ends lost 6 bases at V and 1 base at J; junction bases unmatched: 14. In DNA, the CDR3 is TGTGCCAGCAGCCTCCAGGGCAGCGGGAGATTTTCCTACAATGAGCAGTTCTTC. This gives the protein CASSLQGSGRFSYNEQFF.

The chain carries TRBV10-2 and TRBJ2-1; D not resolved. The V end lost 3 bases, the J end lost 7 bases, and 13 bases lay between the germline ends. Germline-derived CDR1 and CDR2 are WSHSY and SAAADI. This CDR3 spans 14 amino acids. This CDR3 is CASSDVAVGNEQFF. The CDR3 DNA is TGCGCCAGCAGTGATGTCGCAGTGGGGAATGAGCAGTTCTTC.